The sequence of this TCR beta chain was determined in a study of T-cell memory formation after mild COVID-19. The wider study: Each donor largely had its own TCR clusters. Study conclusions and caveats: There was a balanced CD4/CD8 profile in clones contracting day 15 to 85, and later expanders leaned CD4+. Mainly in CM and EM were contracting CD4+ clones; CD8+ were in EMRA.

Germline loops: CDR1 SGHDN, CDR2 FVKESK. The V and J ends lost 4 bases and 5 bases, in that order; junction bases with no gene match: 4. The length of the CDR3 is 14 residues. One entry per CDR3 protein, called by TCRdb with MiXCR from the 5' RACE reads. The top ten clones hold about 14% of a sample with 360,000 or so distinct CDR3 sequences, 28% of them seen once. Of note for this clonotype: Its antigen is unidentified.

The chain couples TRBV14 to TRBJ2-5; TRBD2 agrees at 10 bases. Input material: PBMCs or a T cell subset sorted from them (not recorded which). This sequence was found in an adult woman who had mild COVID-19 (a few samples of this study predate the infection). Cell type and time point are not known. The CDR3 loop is CASSPGTSVETQYF. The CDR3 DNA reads TGTGCCAGCAGCCCCGGGACTAGCGTGGAGACCCAGTACTTC.